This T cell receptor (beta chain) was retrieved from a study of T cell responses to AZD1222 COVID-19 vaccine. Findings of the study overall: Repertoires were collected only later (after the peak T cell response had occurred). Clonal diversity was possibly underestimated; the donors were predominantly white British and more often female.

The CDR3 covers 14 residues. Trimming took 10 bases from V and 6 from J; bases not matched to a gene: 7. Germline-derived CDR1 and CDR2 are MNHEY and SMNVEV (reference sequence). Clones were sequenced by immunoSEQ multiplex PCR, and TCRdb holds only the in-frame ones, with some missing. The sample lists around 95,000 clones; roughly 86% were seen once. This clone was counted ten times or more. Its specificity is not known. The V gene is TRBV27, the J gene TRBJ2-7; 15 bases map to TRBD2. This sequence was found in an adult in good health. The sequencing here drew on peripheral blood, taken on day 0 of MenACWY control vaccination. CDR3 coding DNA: TGTGCCACCCGGACTAGCGGGGGGGGAGGCGAGCAGTACTTC. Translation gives CATRTSGGGGEQYF.